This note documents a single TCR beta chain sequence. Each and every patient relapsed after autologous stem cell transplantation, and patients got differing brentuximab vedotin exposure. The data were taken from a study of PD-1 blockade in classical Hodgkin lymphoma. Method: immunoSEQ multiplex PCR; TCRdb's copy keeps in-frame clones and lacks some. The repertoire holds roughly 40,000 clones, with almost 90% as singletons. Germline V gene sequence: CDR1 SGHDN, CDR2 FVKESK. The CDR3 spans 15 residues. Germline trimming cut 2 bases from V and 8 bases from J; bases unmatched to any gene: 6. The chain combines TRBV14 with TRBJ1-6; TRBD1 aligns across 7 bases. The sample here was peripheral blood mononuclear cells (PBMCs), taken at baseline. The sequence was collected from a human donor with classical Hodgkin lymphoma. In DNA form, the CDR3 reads TGTGCCAGCAGCCAACGGGGACAGATTTATTCACCCCTCCACTTT. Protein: CASSQRGQIYSPLHF.